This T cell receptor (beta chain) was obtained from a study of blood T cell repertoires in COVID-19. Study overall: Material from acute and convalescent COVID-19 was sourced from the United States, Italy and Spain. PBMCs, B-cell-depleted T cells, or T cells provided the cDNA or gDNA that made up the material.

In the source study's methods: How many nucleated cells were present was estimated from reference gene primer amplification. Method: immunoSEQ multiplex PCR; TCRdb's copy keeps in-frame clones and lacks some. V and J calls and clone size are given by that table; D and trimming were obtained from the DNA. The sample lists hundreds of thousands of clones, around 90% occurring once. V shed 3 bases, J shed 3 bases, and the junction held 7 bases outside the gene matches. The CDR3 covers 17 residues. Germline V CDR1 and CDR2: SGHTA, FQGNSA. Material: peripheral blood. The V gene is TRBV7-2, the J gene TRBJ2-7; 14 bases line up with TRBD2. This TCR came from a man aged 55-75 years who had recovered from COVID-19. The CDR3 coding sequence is TGTGCCAGCAGCTTGGTCCCCGGGACTAGCGGGAGCTACGAGCAGTACTTC. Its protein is CASSLVPGTSGSYEQYF.